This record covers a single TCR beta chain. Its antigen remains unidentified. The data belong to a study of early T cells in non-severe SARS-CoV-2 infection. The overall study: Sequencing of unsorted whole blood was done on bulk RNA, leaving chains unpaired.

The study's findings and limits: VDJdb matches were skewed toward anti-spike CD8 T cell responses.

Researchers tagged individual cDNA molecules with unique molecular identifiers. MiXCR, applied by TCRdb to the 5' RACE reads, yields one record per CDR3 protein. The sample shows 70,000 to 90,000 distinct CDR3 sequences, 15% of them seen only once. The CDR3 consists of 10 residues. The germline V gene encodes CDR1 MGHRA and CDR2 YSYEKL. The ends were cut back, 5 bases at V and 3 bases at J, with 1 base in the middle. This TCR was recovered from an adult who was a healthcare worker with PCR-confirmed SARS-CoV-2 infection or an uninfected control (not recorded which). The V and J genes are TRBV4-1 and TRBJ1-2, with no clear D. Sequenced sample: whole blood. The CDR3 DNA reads TGCGCCAGCAGCTACTATGGCTACACCTTC. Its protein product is CASSYYGYTF.